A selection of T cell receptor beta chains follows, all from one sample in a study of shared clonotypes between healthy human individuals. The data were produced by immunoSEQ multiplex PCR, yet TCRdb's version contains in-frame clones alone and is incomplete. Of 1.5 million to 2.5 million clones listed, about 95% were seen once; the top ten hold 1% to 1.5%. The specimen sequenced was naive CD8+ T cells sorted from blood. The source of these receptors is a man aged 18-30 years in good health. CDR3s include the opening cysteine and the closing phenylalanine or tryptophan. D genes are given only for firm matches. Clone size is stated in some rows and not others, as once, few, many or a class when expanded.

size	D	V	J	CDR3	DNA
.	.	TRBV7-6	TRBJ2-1	CASSSHPGANNEQFF	TGTGCCAGCAGCTCGCACCCAGGAGCGAACAATGAGCAGTTCTTC
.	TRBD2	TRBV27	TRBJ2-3	CASSFLAGGTDTQYF	TGTGCCAGCAGTTTCCTAGCGGGAGGAACAGATACGCAGTATTTT
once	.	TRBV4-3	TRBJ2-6	CASRLSSRGPSSGANVLTF	TGCGCCAGCAGGCTATCGAGCAGGGGCCCTTCCTCTGGGGCCAACGTCCTGACTTTC
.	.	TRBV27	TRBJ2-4	CASSLSAGAKNIQYF	TGTGCCAGCAGTTTATCGGCAGGGGCCAAAAACATTCAGTACTTC
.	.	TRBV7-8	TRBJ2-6	CASKSILASGANVLTF	TGTGCCAGTAAAAGTATTCTAGCCTCTGGGGCCAACGTCCTGACTTTC
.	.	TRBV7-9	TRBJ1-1	CASSKGQGVTEAFF	TGTGCCAGCAGCAAAGGACAAGGGGTCACTGAAGCTTTCTTT
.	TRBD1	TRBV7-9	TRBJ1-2	CASSGQQGNYGYTF	TGTGCCAGCAGCGGACAACAGGGGAACTATGGCTACACCTTC
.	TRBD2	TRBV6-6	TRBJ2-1	CASSYDHRLAVNEQFF	TGTGCCAGCAGTTATGACCATCGACTAGCGGTCAATGAGCAGTTCTTC
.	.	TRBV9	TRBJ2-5	CASSVGGIQETQYF	TGTGCCAGCAGCGTAGGGGGGATCCAAGAGACCCAGTACTTC
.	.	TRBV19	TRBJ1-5	CASSIGEGNQPQHF	TGTGCCAGTAGTATCGGGGAGGGCAATCAGCCCCAGCATTTT
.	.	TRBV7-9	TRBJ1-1	CASSSTLGQTLNTEAFF	TGTGCCAGCAGCTCCACCCTCGGACAGACCCTGAACACTGAAGCTTTCTTT
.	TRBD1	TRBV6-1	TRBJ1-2	CASSEWGTVYGYTF	TGTGCCAGCAGTGAATGGGGGACAGTCTATGGCTACACCTTC
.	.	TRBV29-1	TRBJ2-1	CSVEAPDLSYNEQFF	TGCAGCGTTGAAGCCCCAGATCTCTCCTACAATGAGCAGTTCTTC
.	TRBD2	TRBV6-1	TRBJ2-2	CASSEWGGSSGELFF	TGTGCCAGCAGTGAATGGGGAGGGAGTTCCGGGGAGCTGTTTTTT
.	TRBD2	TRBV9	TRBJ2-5	CASSAGDYGGETQYF	TGTGCCAGCAGCGCCGGGGACTACGGCGGAGAGACCCAGTACTTC
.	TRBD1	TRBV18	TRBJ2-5	CASSPDRGHDWETQYF	TGTGCCAGCTCCCCTGACAGGGGACATGATTGGGAGACCCAGTACTTC